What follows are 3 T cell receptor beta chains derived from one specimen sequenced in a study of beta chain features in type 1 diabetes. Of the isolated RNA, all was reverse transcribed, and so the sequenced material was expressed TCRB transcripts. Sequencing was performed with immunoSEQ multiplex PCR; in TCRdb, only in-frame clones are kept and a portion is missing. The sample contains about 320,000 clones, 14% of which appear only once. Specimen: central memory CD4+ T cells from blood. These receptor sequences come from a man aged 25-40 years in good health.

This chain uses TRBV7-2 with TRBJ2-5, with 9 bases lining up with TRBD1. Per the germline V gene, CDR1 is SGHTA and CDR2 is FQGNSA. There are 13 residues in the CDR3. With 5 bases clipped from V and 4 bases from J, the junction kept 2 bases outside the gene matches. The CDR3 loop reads CASSGTGRETQYF. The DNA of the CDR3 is TGTGCCAGCAGCGGGACAGGGAGAGAGACCCAGTACTTC.

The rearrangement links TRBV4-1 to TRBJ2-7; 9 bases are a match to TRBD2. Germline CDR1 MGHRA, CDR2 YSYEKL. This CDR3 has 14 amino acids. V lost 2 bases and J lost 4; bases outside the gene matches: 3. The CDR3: CASSQLAGRYEQYV. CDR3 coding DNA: TGCGCCAGCAGCCAACTAGCGGGAAGGTACGAGCAGTACGTC.

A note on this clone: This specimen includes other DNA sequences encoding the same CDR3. The CDR3 loop is CASSPEGGLTETQYF. The DNA of the CDR3 is TGTGCCAGCAGCCCGGAAGGGGGGCTAACGGAGACCCAGTACTTC. This sequence joins TRBV9 and TRBJ2-5; D tentatively reads TRBD1 or TRBD2 (6 bases each). Trimming took off 4 bases at V and 5 bases at J, with 18 bases between the two ends. The CDR3 consists of 15 residues. Germline V CDR1 and CDR2: SGDLS, YYNGEE.